Listed below are T cell receptor beta chains from one sample, sequenced in a study of shared clonotypes between healthy human individuals. TCRdb's copy holds only in-frame clones and misses some; the assay was immunoSEQ multiplex PCR. The sample contains roughly 530,000 clones, 90% to 96% of which appear only once. The sequencing sample was made of naive CD4+ T cells sorted from blood. All receptors come from a woman in her 30s in good health. The CDR3 runs from the conserved cysteine through the conserved F or W. The order of the fields is V gene, D gene, J gene, CDR3 protein. A D gene is named only where the DNA matches it firmly.

TRBV6-5	TRBD2	TRBJ2-7	CASSSSWTSGYEQYF
TRBV5-1	.	TRBJ2-3	CASSFWNADTQYF
TRBV5-1	TRBD2	TRBJ2-2	CASSRAGVVYTGELFF
TRBV19	TRBD1	TRBJ1-5	CASSIRTGPGQPQHF
TRBV28	TRBD1	TRBJ1-5	CASRDRGTNQPQHF
TRBV5-6	.	TRBJ2-1	CASSSPPGNNEQFF
TRBV5-4	TRBD2	TRBJ2-7	CASRLAGGNEQYF
TRBV6-1	.	TRBJ1-5	CASIRGANQPQHF
TRBV27	.	TRBJ1-2	CASSLTGAGGYTF
TRBV30	.	TRBJ1-6	CAWSGGTPLHF
TRBV19	.	TRBJ2-7	CASSDGWSYEQYF
TRBV29-1	.	TRBJ2-5	CSVSIGQETQYF
TRBV19	.	TRBJ1-5	CASSIANQQGNQPQHF
TRBV5-1	.	TRBJ2-7	CASSLVGSEQYF
TRBV7-3	TRBD1	TRBJ1-1	CASRRDRYTEAFF
TRBV19	TRBD1	TRBJ1-5	CATSDRGNYNQPQHF